This is a list of T cell receptor beta chains from one sample in a study of blood T cell repertoires in COVID-19. Sequencing was performed with immunoSEQ multiplex PCR; in TCRdb, only in-frame clones are kept and a portion is missing. Found here are more than 150,000 clones, approximately 91% of them singletons; the top ten hold around 7%. Sequencing was carried out using peripheral blood. These receptors were collected from a man in his forties with acute or convalescent COVID-19. CDR3s include the opening cysteine and the closing phenylalanine or tryptophan.

CDR3 length	V gene	J gene	CDR3 protein
12	TRBV28	TRBJ2-1	CASSTRYNEQFF
17	TRBV5-1	TRBJ2-3	CASSSGTSGGATDTQYF
14	TRBV9	TRBJ2-7	CASSPRQGWDEQYF
15	TRBV7-2	TRBJ1-2	CASSLSGQGSHGYTF
14	TRBV5-1	TRBJ1-1	CASSFGGGNTEAFF
12	TRBV11-2	TRBJ1-1	CASSFRQTEAFF
14	TRBV27	TRBJ1-2	CASSPPGTRSGYTF
12	TRBV6-5	TRBJ2-7	CASSTGWNEQYF
17	TRBV27	TRBJ2-7	CASSLSNLAGAPYEQYF
18	TRBV27	TRBJ1-2	CASSLSVARGAGKGGYTF
15	TRBV19	TRBJ2-7	CASSPLAGVPYEQYF
15	TRBV9	TRBJ1-3	CASSAPGFSGNTIYF
15	TRBV6-2/TRBV6-3	TRBJ2-5	CASSYEIGDQETQYF
15	TRBV2	TRBJ2-3	CASGYVGAAEDTQYF
15	TRBV30	TRBJ2-3	CAWSVLAGSTDTQYF
15	TRBV6-5	TRBJ1-2	CASSYRTGGGYGYTF
15	TRBV7-2	TRBJ1-1	CASSLVGASGTEAFF
13	TRBV11-3	TRBJ2-1	CASSLASDSGQFF
16	TRBV5-1	TRBJ2-2	CASSLETGGATGELFF
16	TRBV5-1	TRBJ2-1	CASSYLQGPLSDEQFF
15	TRBV7-3	TRBJ1-6	CASSLKTGPGSPLHF